Below, 3 T cell receptor beta chains from the same sample are listed, as sequenced in a study of tissue T cells after allogeneic stem cell transplantation. Enrolled prospectively were adult allogeneic hematopoietic cell transplant recipients whose graft-versus-host disease was steroid-refractory. Assay used: immunoSEQ multiplex PCR; TCRdb lists only in-frame clones, some missing. The sample yields 2,500 to 3,500 clones, 60% to 70% seen once. The material sequenced was duodenal tissue, taken at autopsy. The source is a male patient at least 60 years old with steroid-refractory graft-versus-host disease after an allogeneic stem cell transplant. T cells may partly derive from the graft donor.

The sample holds one count of this clone. The chain couples TRBV29-1 to TRBJ1-2; 12 positions agree with TRBD1. The germline CDR1 and CDR2 sequences are SQVTM and ANQGSEA. Losses at the gene ends were 6 bases for V and 4 bases for J; bases not matched to a gene: 15. CDR3 length equals 17 residues. The CDR3 here is CSVDSGTGGAGGYGYTF. The CDR3 DNA reads as TGCAGCGTAGATTCCGGGACAGGGGGCGCCGGTGGCTATGGCTACACCTTC.

V usage is TRBV12-3 or TRBV12-4 and J usage is TRBJ2-7, with D maybe TRBD2 (6 bases). CDR3 size: 12 residues. The germline V and J ends were trimmed by 5 bases and 4 bases, with 9 bases remaining between them. CDR3 bases: TGTGCCAGCAGTCAGGGAGGTTACGAGCAGTACTTC. It encodes CASSQGGYEQYF.

The gene calls are TRBV7-2 and TRBJ2-5; possibly TRBD2 for D (5 bases). CDR1 is SGHTA and CDR2 is FQGNSA in the germline V gene. CDR3 length: 16 residues. Trimming left V 5 bases short and J 2 bases short, with 18 bases between. CDR3 in amino acids: CASSLGYSGRQETQYF. The CDR3 region has the DNA TGTGCCAGCAGCCTCGGATACAGCGGAAGGCAAGAGACCCAGTACTTC.